Below are 26 T cell receptor beta chains sequenced from a single sample in a study of somatic mutations in cytotoxic T cells in rheumatoid arthritis. This table comes from immunoSEQ multiplex PCR, and its TCRdb copy is limited to in-frame clones, with some not included. This table has 15,000 to 20,000 clones, 65% to 80% appearing once. Material: CD8+ T cells sorted from blood. All receptors derive from an adult with rheumatoid arthritis.

The chain links TRBV30 to TRBJ1-3; TRBD1 agrees at 9 bases. CDR3 size: 13 residues. The germline V gene encodes CDR1 GTSNPN and CDR2 SVGIG (reference sequence). V lost 5 bases to trimming and J lost 4 bases; unmatched junction nucleotides: 3. The CDR3 reads CAWDRGEGNTIYF. The CDR3 bases are TGTGCCTGGGACAGGGGGGAAGGAAACACCATATATTTT.

This clone turned up a few times. Here the CDR3 reads CASSPSPNTEAFF. The CDR3 DNA reads as TGTGCCAGCTCACCTTCACCGAACACTGAAGCTTTCTTT. The genes are TRBV18 and TRBJ1-1, with D uncertain. The CDR3 has 13 amino acids. The ends were cut back, 3 bases at V and 1 base at J, with 6 bases in the middle. Germline V CDR1 and CDR2: KGHSH, LQKENI.

The chain carries TRBV27 and TRBJ2-1; D tentatively fits TRBD1 or TRBD2 (7 bases each). This CDR3 comprises 15 residues. CDR1 is MNHEY, CDR2 SMNVEV, per germline (reference sequence). Trimming left V 6 bases short and J 7 bases short, with 19 bases between. As DNA, the CDR3 is TGTGCCAGCAGCAGCGGGACAGACTATTGGAATGAGCAGTTCTTC. Its translation is CASSSGTDYWNEQFF.

The chain is built from TRBV5-4 and TRBJ2-1; unclear D gene. With 0 bases removed from V and 7 bases from J, the gap between germline ends came to 5 bases. Germline V gene lookup returns CDR1 SGHNT and CDR2 YYREEE (reference sequence). The CDR3 is 12 amino acids. The DNA for the CDR3 is TGTGCCAGCAGCTTGGATAGGAATGAGCAGTTCTTC. Its translation: CASSLDRNEQFF.

This clone has a handful of counts. The genes are TRBV19 and TRBJ1-5, with D possibly TRBD1 on 5 matching bases. The CDR3 loop spans 14 amino acids. Per germline, CDR1 LNHDA and CDR2 SQIVND (reference sequence). V shed 2 bases and J shed 7 bases, with 12 bases lying between them. CDR3 nucleotide sequence: TGTGCCAGTAGTATAAAGGGGCTCGGACAGCCCCAGCATTTT. Protein product: CASSIKGLGQPQHF.

This clone came up a few times. The chain links TRBV5-4 to TRBJ2-7; 8 bases agree with TRBD2. The CDR3 loop spans 14 amino acids. Germline lookup yields CDR1 SGHNT and CDR2 YYREEE (reference sequence). With 4 bases clipped from V and 1 base from J, the junction kept 4 bases outside the gene matches. CDR3 nucleotide sequence: TGTGCCAGCAGCCCTCGGGGGGGGTCCTACGAGCAGTACTTC. Protein product: CASSPRGGSYEQYF.

V is TRBV5-1 and J is TRBJ1-2, with TRBD1 identical over 10 bases. Losses at the gene ends were 4 bases for V and 6 bases for J; bases not matched to a gene: 9. Germline lookup yields CDR1 SGHRS and CDR2 YFSETQ. The CDR3 runs 15 residues. CDR3 amino acids: CASSVFGTGENGYTF. The CDR3 DNA follows: TGCGCCAGCAGCGTGTTCGGGACAGGGGAAAATGGCTACACCTTC.

V and J are TRBV6-6 and TRBJ2-1; D is ambiguous. Per germline, CDR1 MNHNY and CDR2 SVGAGI (reference sequence). Trimming cost V 0 bases and J 9 bases, with 15 bases left between them. This CDR3 spans 15 amino acids. The CDR3 nucleotides read TGTGCCAGCAGTTACTCGGTGGTGTCGAGTCCTGAGCAGTTCTTC. Translating gives CASSYSVVSSPEQFF.

This chain uses TRBV30 with TRBJ2-7; D may be TRBD2 (5 bases). The CDR3 totals 13 residues. From germline, CDR1 is GTSNPN and CDR2 SVGIG (reference sequence). V was shortened by 4 bases and J by 2 bases, with 12 bases between the two germline ends. CDR3 bases: TGTGCCTGGACTTTCGGGAACCCCTACGAGCAGTACTTC. Translated, it gives CAWTFGNPYEQYF.

This CDR3 is CAILGTSGNYEQYF. CDR3 sequence (DNA): TGTGCCATCCTCGGGACTAGCGGAAACTACGAGCAGTACTTC. The chain combines TRBV2 with TRBJ2-7; TRBD2 matches at 11 bases. The CDR3 is 14 residues long. CDR1 and CDR2 (germline): SNHLY, FYNNEI. Trimming took 10 bases from V and 3 from J; bases not matched to a gene: 8.

This chain connects TRBV27 to TRBJ1-4; 12 positions agree with TRBD1. CDR1 is MNHEY, CDR2 SMNVEV, per germline (reference sequence). V was clipped by 0 bases and J by 9 bases; unmatched bases: 11. This CDR3 comprises 18 residues. The CDR3 region is CASSLSGTGGELSKKLFF. The CDR3 nucleotides are TGTGCCAGCAGTTTATCCGGGACAGGGGGCGAACTCTCTAAAAAACTGTTTTTT.

The V call is TRBV27, the J call TRBJ2-5; 14 bases align to TRBD2. With 10 bases clipped from V and 1 base from J, the junction kept 5 bases outside the gene matches. In germline, CDR1 is MNHEY, CDR2 SMNVEV (reference sequence). The CDR3 loop spans 15 amino acids. CDR3 loop: CATWTSGGTQETQYF. CDR3 DNA: TGTGCCACTTGGACTAGCGGGGGGACCCAAGAGACCCAGTACTTC.

The gene calls are TRBV11-3 and TRBJ2-7, with D perhaps matching TRBD1 or TRBD2 (5 bases each). Trimming removed 3 bases from V and 3 bases from J, with 6 bases in between. Germline CDR1 and CDR2: SGHNT and YENEEA. CDR3 length: 12 amino acids. CDR3: CASSFGGYEQYF. The CDR3 DNA is TGTGCCAGCAGCTTTGGGGGCTACGAGCAGTACTTC.

The chain joins TRBV5-4 to TRBJ1-6; D not resolved. Germline values: CDR1 SGHNT, CDR2 YYREEE (reference sequence). CDR3 length: 13 amino acids. V was trimmed by 3 bases and J by 3 bases, leaving 4 bases between them. CDR3 in DNA: TGTGCCAGCAGCTCCAGCTATAATTCACCCCTCCACTTT. This encodes CASSSSYNSPLHF.

The chain carries TRBV9 and TRBJ2-7; D might be TRBD2 (6 bases). V was shortened by 0 bases and J by 2 bases, with 12 bases between the two germline ends. Germline V gene lookup returns CDR1 SGDLS and CDR2 YYNGEE. The CDR3 runs to 15 residues. The CDR3 region has the DNA TGTGCCAGCAGCGTAGGTTCTAGCGCCACCTACGAGCAGTACTTC. This sequence encodes CASSVGSSATYEQYF.

The genes are TRBV4-1 and TRBJ2-5; 7 bases are a match to TRBD2. Germline CDR1 reads MGHRA; CDR2 reads YSYEKL. Trimming cost V 0 bases and J 4 bases; bases outside gene matches: 11. The CDR3 has 17 amino acids. In DNA, the CDR3 is TGCGCCAGCAGCCAAGATTATCCCGGGACTATAATAGAGACCCAGTACTTC. As protein: CASSQDYPGTIIETQYF.

This clone turned up a few times. J is TRBJ2-1 and V is TRBV12-2; TRBD2, as called in the table, went unchecked against the DNA. TRBV12-2 is recorded as a pseudogene. The CDR3 covers 11 residues. The DNA of the CDR3 is TGTGCAAGTCGCCTTGTTTATGAGCAGTTCTTC. Translation gives CASRLVYEQFF.

V and J are TRBV5-4 and TRBJ2-1, with 11 bases aligning to TRBD2. The germline gives CDR1 SGHNT, CDR2 YYREEE (reference sequence). With 6 bases clipped from V and 4 bases from J, the junction kept 6 bases outside the gene matches. This CDR3 contains 15 residues. The CDR3 nucleotides read TGTGCCAGCACCTTTAGCGGGGGGGCTTACAATGAGCAGTTCTTC. Residues: CASTFSGGAYNEQFF.

The V gene is TRBV10-3, the J gene TRBJ1-2, with 9 nucleotides matching TRBD1. V shed 7 bases and J 8 bases; nucleotides not matched to a gene: 11. CDR3 size: 14 residues. Germline loops: CDR1 ENHRY, CDR2 SYGVKD. The CDR3 DNA is TGTGCCATCACTGGACAGGGGATTATGGAGGGCTACACCTTC. Translation: CAITGQGIMEGYTF.

V gene TRBV9 combines with J gene TRBJ2-1; D is ambiguous. CDR3 size: 12 residues. Trimming left V 0 bases short and J 6 bases short, with 4 bases between. From germline, CDR1 is SGDLS and CDR2 YYNGEE. The CDR3 protein is CASSVGPNEQFF. In DNA form, the CDR3 reads TGTGCCAGCAGCGTAGGTCCCAATGAGCAGTTCTTC.

This chain connects TRBV16 to TRBJ2-5, with 7 bases fitting TRBD1. CDR1 is KGHSY, CDR2 FQNENV, per germline. The V and J ends lost 1 base and 2 bases, in that order; junction bases with no gene match: 4. CDR3 length: 15 residues. The CDR3 loop is CASSQLVGQQETQYF. The CDR3 DNA reads as TGTGCCAGCAGCCAATTGGTGGGACAGCAAGAGACCCAGTACTTC. The whole variable domain, remainder taken from reference TRBV16 and TRBJ2-5, is GEEVAQTPKHLVRGEGQKAKLYCAPIKGHSYVFWYQQVLKNEFKFLISFQNENVFDETGMPKERFSAKCLPNSPCSLEIQATKLEDSAVYFCASSQLVGQQETQYFGPGTRLLVL.

The rearrangement uses TRBV7-6 and TRBJ1-1, with 7 bases identical to TRBD1. This CDR3 region has 14 residues. Trimming took 6 bases from V and 10 from J; bases not matched to a gene: 14. Germline CDR1 and CDR2: SGHVS and FNYEAQ. The CDR3 nucleotides read TGTGCCAGCAGTTCCGAAGACCCACAGGGGAGAGCTTTCTTT. Encoded protein: CASSSEDPQGRAFF.

This clone is labeled as medium-sized. V gene TRBV19 combines with J gene TRBJ1-1; TRBD1 aligns across 8 bases. CDR3 length: 14 amino acids. CDR1 is LNHDA and CDR2 is SQIVND in the germline V gene (reference sequence). Losses at the gene ends were 9 bases for V and 1 base for J; bases not matched to a gene: 7. The CDR3 spells CARTDRGQNTEAFF. The CDR3 DNA is TGTGCCAGGACAGACAGGGGCCAGAACACTGAAGCTTTCTTT. The variable domain in full, with the rest retrieved from reference TRBV19 and TRBJ1-1, is DGGITQSPKYLFRKEGQNVTLSCEQNLNHDAMYWYRQDPGQGLRLIYYSQIVNDFQKGDIAEGYSVSREKKESFPLTVTSAQKNPTAFYLCARTDRGQNTEAFFGQGTRLTVV.

The rearrangement links TRBV4-1 to TRBJ2-5, with D possibly TRBD2 on 7 matching bases. The CDR3 runs to 15 residues. Trimming removed 0 bases at V and 7 bases at J, with 15 bases between. Germline assignment: CDR1 MGHRA and CDR2 YSYEKL. The CDR3 sequence is CASSQDRQRGGTQYF. The CDR3 DNA is TGCGCCAGCAGCCAAGATCGACAGAGGGGGGGGACCCAGTACTTC.

In its sample, this clone was seen once. The chain joins TRBV6-1 to TRBJ1-1, with TRBD1 identical over 10 bases. V trimming: 1 base; J trimming: 0 bases; junction bases outside the gene matches: 11. Germline CDR1 reads MNHNS; CDR2 reads SASEGT. The CDR3 consists of 19 residues. The CDR3 nucleotides read TGTGCCAGCAGTGAAGGAGTTGGGGACAGGGGTTACATGAACACTGAAGCTTTCTTT. Amino acids: CASSEGVGDRGYMNTEAFF.

The rearrangement uses TRBV6-4 and TRBJ1-5; unclear D gene. The CDR3 totals 12 residues. Trimming removed 0 bases at V and 11 bases at J, with 8 bases between. Germline loops: CDR1 MRHNA, CDR2 SNTAGT. The CDR3 DNA reads as TGTGCCAGCAGTGACTCGGGCCCAGCCCAGCATTTT. Translating gives CASSDSGPAQHF.